This T cell receptor (beta chain) was captured in a study of Ad26.COV2.S vaccination and SARS-CoV-2 variants. Sequenced by immunoSEQ multiplex PCR; TCRdb stores in-frame clones only, minus some. The sample lists roughly 380,000 clones; more than 75% were seen once. The germline V gene has CDR1 ENHRY and CDR2 SYGVKD. The CDR3 is 17 residues long. The V end was cut by 3 bases, the J end by 3 bases, with 21 bases between. Treatment indicated: around 19 received Ad26.COV2.S at low or high dose, single or two shots; roughly 5 received placebo; per-sample allocation not given. Collection of the samples took place on day 63 after the first injection of vaccine or placebo. The donor's status was that of an adult aged 18-55 years in Boston. Study-level findings and limits: Those who received the vaccine showed greater spike-specific TCR breadth than those given placebo.

About this clone: The antigen remains undetermined.

The clonotype originates from a person aged 18-60 years who received the Ad26.COV2.S COVID-19 vaccine or a placebo. The starting material was peripheral blood, obtained in a trial of Ad26.COV2.S vaccine versus placebo. The V call is TRBV10-3, the J call TRBJ2-7, with D maybe TRBD1 (5 bases). CDR3 bases: TGTGCCATCAGTGACTATAAGATGACAGTTCAACACTACGAGCAGTACTTC. Translated: CAISDYKMTVQHYEQYF.